This entry describes one T cell receptor (beta chain). Its antigen remains unidentified. The input lacks base qualities; no much larger clone sits a single base away. This specimen comes from a study of human T cells and chemical hapten exposure (dated by TCRdb to the early 2020s). Notes on the research overall: For sensitization, 2% DPC in acetone was applied to a roughly 2 cm by roughly 2 cm area of upper inner arm skin. Throughout the roughly 23-week study period, patients were also given weekly therapeutic DPC doses on the scalp. Patch testing was performed on the upper back with Finn chambers containing 0.01% DPC, and the patch tests were scored after 6 days according to International Contact Dermatitis Research Group standards. Alopecia areata with under or over 50% scalp involvement, alopecia totalis and alopecia universalis were represented in the patient cohort, which was mostly female. Libraries were pooled for sequencing, and variation in per-sample TCR yields was attributed mainly to small differences in library volumes within the pool. This study followed changes in the peripheral blood TCR repertoire in vivo during primary and secondary sensitization of alopecia patients to the hapten diphenylcyclopropenone (DPC). Blood was sampled from patients pre-sensitization (week 0) and at 2, 6 and about 24 weeks after DPC sensitization. For TCR sequencing, blood came from some 31 alopecia patients at anywhere from one to four time points (pre-sensitization, 2, 6 and 24 weeks). Results the study describes overall, beyond this receptor: Because every patient had alopecia, a presumed autoimmune disease, the patients' immune response might differ from that of healthy individuals. Expanded TCRs formed significantly more large CDR3 similarity clusters than pre-sensitization or healthy control sets, consistent with antigen-driven responses. No change with DPC sensitization was found in the number of TCRs above 1 in 1000 frequency, and no evidence of global repertoire structure alterations was found. After repeated subsampling, the strength of the expansion versus patch-test correlation and the threshold at which it became significant changed. Patch test score correlated positively with the number of PT1 expanded TCRs, reaching significance at thresholds 8, 16 and 32 but not at 4.

Receptor libraries were prepared by RACE. Instrument used: NextSeq 500. During library preparation, unique molecular identifiers were attached to individual cDNA molecules so that TCRs could be counted quantitatively and reproducibly. For every blood RNA sample, sequencing covered both the TCR alpha and TCR beta chains. Per the authors' processing: The median number of TCRs per sample was roughly 94,000, ranging from about 20,000 to 750,000. The Decombinator software suite was used to annotate V, J and CDR3 in the TCR reads. For the PS versus PT1 abundance plots, all samples were subsampled to the same number of TCRs (28,000). TCRs were defined as expanded if absent before sensitization and observed at least eight times at the 2-week time point. TCRdb took the public reads, trimmed them with fastp at Q25, ran MiXCR for clone calling and kept in-frame beta chains. Each entry is one CDR3 protein sequence, shown with its most common DNA and genes. TCRdb, rather than the study authors, made the V and J calls. Here the sample has some 200,000 distinct CDR3 sequences; 25% to 35% occur a single time. Of the sample, 2.5% to 3.5% falls within the top ten clones.

The time point tag for this specimen amounts to: pre-sensitization, week 0. The intended sense of this specimen's treatment or condition label: therapeutic diphenylcyclopropenone sensitization with weekly scalp DPC. At each patch-test visit, blood was drawn before the patch test was applied. To be eligible, patients had to be aged 18 to 70, diagnosed with alopecia and judged suitable for DPC therapy, while pregnant patients were excluded. Unfractionated whole blood was collected in Tempus Blood RNA tubes, and total RNA was extracted from that blood. Cut back by 1 base and 4 bases, the V and J ends lie 5 bases apart. The germline V gene (reference sequence) gives CDR1 as GTSNPN and CDR2 as SVGIG. The CDR3 runs 12 amino acids, cysteine and phenylalanine included. Just the 36-base CDR3 DNA is kept, in frame starting at base 1.

Rearrangement joined TRBV30 to TRBJ1-5; the D gene lacks a confident call. This TCR derives from a woman in her 30s with alopecia areata. Some clones in this sample may be carry-over from other donors' samples. The source material was whole blood, sampled in connection with sensitization to the hapten diphenylcyclopropenone (DPC). CDR3 loop: CAWSGLNQPQHF. The nucleotide sequence reads TGTGCCTGGAGTGGGCTGAATCAGCCCCAGCATTTT.